One sample yielded the 25 T cell receptor beta chains listed below, sequenced in a study of beta chain features in type 1 diabetes. Every bit of the isolated RNA underwent reverse transcription, so sequencing read expressed TCRB transcripts. Profiled with immunoSEQ multiplex PCR; TCRdb holds only in-frame clones, not every one. The table has approximately 730,000 clones, roughly 13% seen once. Study-level points and caveats: Shorter TCRB CDR3s, moderately but significantly so, marked every one of the four CD4+ subsets in Type 1 diabetes patients.

Which antigens these TCRs recognize remains unknown. The sequencing sample was made of naive CD4+ T cells from blood. The source of these receptors is a man between 18 and 29 years old with type 1 diabetes.

V and J are TRBV23-1 and TRBJ1-3; 8 nucleotides match TRBD1. TRBV23-1 has ORF status, its function being uncertain. The V and J ends lost 0 bases and 7 bases, in that order; junction bases with no gene match: 8. This CDR3 spans 16 amino acids. The CDR3 is CASSQSTRGPWNTIYF. Here the CDR3 DNA reads TGCGCCAGCAGTCAATCAACCAGGGGGCCGTGGAACACCATATATTTT.

The rearrangement links TRBV6-5 to TRBJ1-1, with TRBD1 identical over 9 bases. Trimming at V came to 11 bases and at J to 8 bases, leaving 6 bases not matched to a gene. CDR3 length: 11 amino acids. Germline lookup yields CDR1 MNHEY and CDR2 SVGAGI. The CDR3 reads CAGRGTGEAFF. CDR3 nucleotide sequence: TGTGCCGGAAGGGGGACAGGGGAAGCTTTCTTT.

This clone was seen more than once but under ten times. The chain is built from TRBV1 and TRBJ2-7; TRBD2, as called in the table, went unchecked against the DNA. TRBV1 is listed as a pseudogene. CDR3 size: 14 residues. The CDR3 loop reads CTSSQGGLAASGGF. The CDR3 bases are TGCACCAGCAGCCAAGGGGGGTTGGCTGCTAGCGGGGGATTC.

The chain employs TRBV7-9 and TRBJ2-1, with TRBD2 as a possible D gene (5 bases). The CDR3 sequence is 16 residues long. The V and J ends lost 3 bases and 4 bases respectively, with 16 bases between them. Germline lookup yields CDR1 SEHNR and CDR2 FQNEAQ (reference sequence). The chain's CDR3 is CASSFAAVGLYNEQFF. CDR3 in DNA: TGTGCCAGCAGCTTCGCAGCGGTCGGACTTTACAATGAGCAGTTCTTC.

This chain links TRBV5-7 with TRBJ2-1, with 8 bases identical to TRBD2. TRBV5-7 carries the ORF label, with uncertain function. This CDR3 has 17 residues. J gave up 0 bases and V 0 bases, and 5 bases lay outside the gene matches. CDR3 nucleotides: TGTGCCAGCAGCTTGGAACTAGCGGTAAGCTCCTACAATGAGCAGTTCTTC. As protein: CASSLELAVSSYNEQFF.

This clone was seen a few times. This chain connects TRBV7-2 to TRBJ2-2, with 8 bases identical to TRBD1. CDR3 length equals 16 residues. In germline, CDR1 is SGHTA, CDR2 FQGNSA. V shed 5 bases, J shed 1 base, and the junction held 6 bases outside the gene matches. As DNA, the CDR3 is TGTGCCAGCAGCCAATATGGACAGGGGAACACCGGGGAGCTGTTTTTT. Its protein is CASSQYGQGNTGELFF.

V and J are TRBV18 and TRBJ2-7; 9 bases are shared with TRBD1. The CDR3 sequence is 14 residues long. Germline V gives CDR1 KGHSH, CDR2 LQKENI. V lost 2 bases, J lost 5 bases, and 4 bases stayed unmatched. The CDR3 DNA sequence: TGTGCCAGCTCACCATTGGACAGGGGCAACGAGCAGTACTTC. Its translation: CASSPLDRGNEQYF.

The rearrangement links TRBV7-9 to TRBJ1-4; 7 bases are a match to TRBD1. V dropped 5 bases and J dropped 0; count of bases not matched to a gene: 12. The CDR3 has 18 amino acids. CDR1 and CDR2 from the germline V gene are SEHNR and FQNEAQ (reference sequence). CDR3 sequence reads: CASSPRTGPFATNEKLFF. As DNA, the CDR3 is TGTGCCAGCAGCCCACGGACAGGCCCCTTTGCAACTAATGAAAAACTGTTTTTT. Complete variable domain (other parts from reference TRBV7-9 and TRBJ1-4): DTGVSQNPRHKITKRGQNVTFRCDPISEHNRLYWYRQTLGQGPEFLTYFQNEAQLEKSRLLSDRFSAERPKGSFSTLEIQRTEQGDSAMYLCASSPRTGPFATNEKLFFGSGTQLSVL.

This clone was counted only a few times. The rearrangement uses TRBV7-2 and TRBJ1-1; D is uncertain. This CDR3 spans 13 amino acids. Trimming took off 8 bases at V and 3 bases at J, with 13 bases between the two ends. Germline loops: CDR1 SGHTA, CDR2 FQGNSA. The CDR3 is CASRPAWDTEAFF. The CDR3 DNA sequence: TGTGCCAGCCGGCCTGCTTGGGACACTGAAGCTTTCTTT.

This chain connects TRBV10-2 to TRBJ2-7, with 8 bases that match TRBD2. Losses at the gene ends were 6 bases for V and 0 bases for J; bases not matched to a gene: 7. Looked up from germline, CDR1 is WSHSY and CDR2 is SAAADI. The CDR3 runs 15 residues. The CDR3 DNA reads as TGCGCCAGCAGAATAATAGCGGGGAGCTCCTACGAGCAGTACTTC. Translating it yields CASRIIAGSSYEQYF.

This chain uses TRBV29-1 with TRBJ1-3; tentative D call: TRBD1 (5 bases). This CDR3 is 13 amino acids long. The germline gives CDR1 SQVTM, CDR2 ANQGSEA. Deletions cut 0 bases from V and 3 bases from J, with 6 bases between. The CDR3 here is CSVEEGLGNTIYF. DNA for the CDR3: TGCAGCGTTGAAGAGGGGCTTGGAAACACCATATATTTT.

The rearrangement joins TRBV2 to TRBJ2-5; D is unclear. Deletions cut 7 bases from V and 2 bases from J, with 11 bases between. The CDR3 extends over 13 amino acids. The germline V gene has CDR1 SNHLY and CDR2 FYNNEI. The CDR3: CASTGRNQETQYF. CDR3 nucleotides: TGTGCCAGCACGGGCAGGAATCAAGAGACCCAGTACTTC. Together with reference TRBV2 and TRBJ2-5, the CDR3 gives the full variable domain: EPEVTQTPSHQVTQMGQEVILRCVPISNHLYFYWYRQILGQKVEFLVSFYNNEISEKSEIFDDQFSVERPDGSNFTLKIRSTKLEDSAMYFCASTGRNQETQYFGPGTRLLVL.

The chain couples TRBV18 to TRBJ2-2; D possibly uses TRBD1 or TRBD2 (6 bases each). V was pared by 3 bases and J by 1 base, with 12 bases between. Germline-derived CDR1 and CDR2 are KGHSH and LQKENI. The CDR3 loop spans 16 amino acids. The CDR3: CASSPGGTMNTGELFF. CDR3 sequence (DNA): TGTGCCAGCTCACCGGGGGGCACAATGAACACCGGGGAGCTGTTTTTT.

V gene TRBV5-1 combines with J gene TRBJ2-7, with 10 bases lining up with TRBD1. The CDR3 consists of 13 residues. CDR1 is SGHRS and CDR2 is YFSETQ in the germline V gene. V lost 4 bases and J lost 9; bases outside the gene matches: 7. CDR3 loop: CASSGGQGGVQYF. CDR3 DNA sequence: TGCGCCAGCAGCGGCGGACAGGGGGGAGTGCAGTACTTC.

This clone has a handful of counts. The chain uses TRBV7-9 and TRBJ1-6; D might be TRBD1 (5 bases). The length of the CDR3 is 13 residues. The germline gives CDR1 SEHNR, CDR2 FQNEAQ (reference sequence). Trimming took 7 bases from V and 6 from J, leaving 10 bases between them. CDR3 sequence reads: CASNWDGNSPLHF. The CDR3 nucleotides are TGTGCCAGCAATTGGGACGGTAATTCACCCCTCCACTTT.

DNA for the CDR3: TGTGCCAGCAGCTTGGGCAGGGGTGGCGGCTACACCTTC. Amino acid sequence: CASSLGRGGGYTF. V is TRBV5-6 and J is TRBJ1-2, with D possibly TRBD1 on 6 matching bases. V was cut by 0 bases and J by 8 bases, with 11 bases left in between. Germline CDR1 and CDR2: SGHDT and YYEEEE. CDR3 size: 13 residues.

This clone was seen only a few times. The V gene is TRBV6-1, the J gene TRBJ2-1; 11 positions agree with TRBD2. With V trimmed by 4 bases and J by 5 bases, 19 bases remained unmatched. Germline values: CDR1 MNHNS, CDR2 SASEGT. There are 20 residues in the CDR3. CDR3 loop: CASSARRGDRLAGIHNEQFF. The DNA of the CDR3 is TGTGCCAGCAGTGCTCGACGGGGGGACAGACTAGCGGGGATTCACAATGAGCAGTTCTTC.

This clone showed up just a few times. Additional DNA sequences in this sample encode the identical CDR3. V and J are TRBV30 and TRBJ1-1, with D maybe TRBD1 (5 bases). V was pared by 1 base and J by 0 bases, with 6 bases between. Germline CDR1 reads GTSNPN; CDR2 reads SVGIG (reference sequence). This CDR3 comprises 13 residues. The CDR3 is CAWSGQMNTEAFF. CDR3 DNA: TGTGCCTGGAGTGGACAGATGAACACTGAAGCTTTCTTT.

This clone was observed a few times. This chain connects TRBV2 to TRBJ1-1, with 8 bases fitting TRBD1. Germline V gene data show CDR1 as SNHLY and CDR2 as FYNNEI. V lost 2 bases, J lost 1 base, and 3 bases stayed unmatched. This CDR3 region has 15 residues. The CDR3 protein is CASSEQGAENTEAFF. The CDR3 DNA follows: TGTGCCAGCAGTGAACAGGGGGCGGAGAACACTGAAGCTTTCTTT.

This clone came up a few times. Other DNA variants within this sample encode the same CDR3. The chain uses TRBV30 and TRBJ2-7; D call uncertain. The CDR3 spans 11 residues. V was shortened by 2 bases and J by 2 bases, with 4 bases between the two germline ends. Germline V gene lookup returns CDR1 GTSNPN and CDR2 SVGIG (reference sequence). The CDR3 DNA reads as TGTGCCTGGAGTCGCACCTACGAGCAGTACTTC. It specifies CAWSRTYEQYF.

The chain links TRBV30 to TRBJ1-4, with a tentative D call TRBD1 (5 bases). CDR3 length: 14 residues. Per the germline V gene, CDR1 is GTSNPN and CDR2 is SVGIG (reference sequence). V was trimmed by 2 bases and J by 4 bases, leaving 11 bases between them. The CDR3 bases are TGTGCCTGGAGTCTGACGGGGCTTAATGAAAAACTGTTTTTT. Amino acids: CAWSLTGLNEKLFF.

The table lists this clone with a few counts. This sample includes further DNA sequences coding for the same CDR3. This CDR3 is CASSPTGLTEAFF. CDR3 bases: TGTGCCAGCAGCCCCACAGGGTTGACTGAAGCTTTCTTT. The chain joins TRBV7-6 to TRBJ1-1; weak D call: TRBD1 (6 bases). V was shortened by 5 bases and J by 5 bases, with 12 bases between the two germline ends. Germline lookup yields CDR1 SGHVS and CDR2 FNYEAQ. The CDR3 has 13 residues.

This chain joins TRBV7-3 and TRBJ2-1; D gene uncertain. CDR1 is SGHTA and CDR2 is FQGTGA in the germline V gene. The CDR3 runs 12 residues. The V end was cut by 3 bases, the J end by 9 bases, with 9 bases between. In nucleotides, the CDR3 is TGTGCCAGCAGCTTTGAGGTTGGTGAGCAGTTCTTC. Its translation: CASSFEVGEQFF. The full variable domain, with the rest looked up from reference TRBV7-3 and TRBJ2-1, is GAGVSQTPSNKVTEKGKYVELRCDPISGHTALYWYRQSLGQGPEFLIYFQGTGAADDSGLPNDRFFAVRPEGSVSTLKIQRTERGDSAVYLCASSFEVGEQFFGPGTRLTVL.

This chain uses TRBV11-3 with TRBJ2-6; perhaps D is TRBD1 or TRBD2 (5 bases each). The CDR3 covers 15 residues. Germline V gene lookup returns CDR1 SGHNT and CDR2 YENEEA. Trimming took off 1 base at V and 2 bases at J, with 6 bases between the two ends. The CDR3 here is CASSLGGAGANVLTF. DNA of the CDR3: TGTGCCAGCAGCTTAGGAGGGGCTGGGGCCAACGTCCTGACTTTC.

This clone was seen more than once but under ten times. V usage is TRBV30 and J usage is TRBJ2-3; TRBD2 matches 7 bases. Losses at the gene ends were 2 bases for V and 0 bases for J; bases not matched to a gene: 8. Germline CDR1 GTSNPN, CDR2 SVGIG (reference sequence). The CDR3 is made up of 16 amino acids. The DNA of the CDR3 is TGTGCCTGGAGTACCCCCCCCGGGGGGAGCACAGATACGCAGTATTTT. This codes for CAWSTPPGGSTDTQYF.